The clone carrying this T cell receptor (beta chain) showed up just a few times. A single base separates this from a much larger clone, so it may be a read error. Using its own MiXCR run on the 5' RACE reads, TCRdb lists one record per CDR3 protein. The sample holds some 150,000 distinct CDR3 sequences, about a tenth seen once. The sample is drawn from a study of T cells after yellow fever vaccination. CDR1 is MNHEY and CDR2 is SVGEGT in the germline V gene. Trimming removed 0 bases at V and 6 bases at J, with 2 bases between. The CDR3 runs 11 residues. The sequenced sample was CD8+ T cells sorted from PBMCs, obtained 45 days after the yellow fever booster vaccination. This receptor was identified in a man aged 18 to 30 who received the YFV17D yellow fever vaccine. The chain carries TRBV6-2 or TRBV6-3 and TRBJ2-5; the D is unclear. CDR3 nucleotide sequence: TGTGCCAGCAGTTACTCGCAGACCCAGTACTTC. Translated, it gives CASSYSQTQYF.